Each of the 5 T cell receptor beta chains below was sequenced from the same sample in a study of tumor-infiltrating lymphocytes in primary liver carcinoma (dated by TCRdb to about 2017). TRIzol reagent was used to extract blood RNA from unsorted whole blood, while the DNeasy Blood & Tissue kit provided the germline DNA. TCRdb records Illumina HiSeq 2500 as the sequencer. A constant-region primer and ProtoScript II reverse transcriptase were used to reverse-transcribe TCRbeta-specific cDNA from 500 ng total RNA. TCRbeta libraries were built with three nested multiplex PCR rounds, a slightly modified ARM-PCR procedure. Multiplex TRBV1-TRBV30 forward primers and a Cbeta reverse primer were used in the first two PCR rounds, each of which was run for around 10 cycles. Using fastp at Q25 and MiXCR, TCRdb reprocessed the public reads and kept productive beta chains. Each record represents a unique CDR3 protein, reported with the most common genes and DNA among its rows. The sample table records 250,000 to 400,000 distinct CDR3 sequences; around three fifths of these occur just once. The ten largest clones represent roughly 9% of the sample.

The sequenced sample consisted of peripheral blood. Receptors were obtained from a man aged 35 to 55 with primary liver carcinoma and hepatitis B virus infection.

In its sample, this clonotype was seen once. The CDR3 DNA is TGTACCAACAGTTTCTTGGGGTCAGATACGCAGTATTTT. It codes for CTNSFLGSDTQYF. The rearrangement joins TRBV12-3 or TRBV12-4 to TRBJ2-3; D call uncertain. The CDR3 length is 13 residues.

To note about this clonotype: One end of the junction does not line up with germline, which may come from a read error. The J gene is TRBJ1-6, the V gene TRBV5-4; D uncertain. The germline V gene has CDR1 SGHNT and CDR2 YYREEE (reference sequence). The CDR3 spans 15 residues. CDR3 loop: CVSSLNSGSNSPLHF. In DNA form, the CDR3 reads TGTGTCAGCAGTTTAAACAGCGGATCCAATTCACCCCTCCACTTT.

The chain links TRBV14 to TRBJ2-5, with TRBD1 as a possible D gene (5 bases). CDR1 and CDR2 from the germline V gene are SGHDN and FVKESK. This CDR3 region has 12 residues. Trimming removed 3 bases at V and 7 bases at J, with 9 bases between. For the CDR3, the DNA is TGTGCCAGCAGCCACATCCAGGGGACCCAGTACTTC. Its translation: CASSHIQGTQYF. Combining the CDR3 with reference TRBV14 and TRBJ2-5 gives the whole variable domain EAGVTQFPSHSVIEKGQTVTLRCDPISGHDNLYWYRRVMGKEIKFLLHFVKESKQDESGMPNNRFLAERTGGTYSTLKVQPAELEDSGVYFCASSHIQGTQYFGPGTRLLVL.

In regard to this clonotype: A read error may account for a junction end that differs from germline. This chain joins TRBV6-1 and TRBJ2-2; 8 bases map to TRBD1. The germline CDR1 and CDR2 sequences are MNHNS and SASEGT. This CDR3 is built from 17 residues. The CDR3 loop is CTSSTRQGRSGTGELFF. The CDR3 DNA follows: TGTACCAGCAGTACGAGACAGGGGAGGTCTGGAACCGGGGAGCTGTTTTTT.

For this clonotype: Given a much more abundant clone one base away, this may be a read error. This rearrangement joins TRBV6-1 to TRBJ1-6; D ambiguous. Looked up from germline, CDR1 is MNHNS and CDR2 is SASEGT. The CDR3 spans 12 residues. Trimming removed 5 bases at V and 13 bases at J, with 12 bases between. The CDR3 bases are TGTGCCAGCAGTATTACAGAGTTTCCCCTCCACTTT. This gives the protein CASSITEFPLHF.